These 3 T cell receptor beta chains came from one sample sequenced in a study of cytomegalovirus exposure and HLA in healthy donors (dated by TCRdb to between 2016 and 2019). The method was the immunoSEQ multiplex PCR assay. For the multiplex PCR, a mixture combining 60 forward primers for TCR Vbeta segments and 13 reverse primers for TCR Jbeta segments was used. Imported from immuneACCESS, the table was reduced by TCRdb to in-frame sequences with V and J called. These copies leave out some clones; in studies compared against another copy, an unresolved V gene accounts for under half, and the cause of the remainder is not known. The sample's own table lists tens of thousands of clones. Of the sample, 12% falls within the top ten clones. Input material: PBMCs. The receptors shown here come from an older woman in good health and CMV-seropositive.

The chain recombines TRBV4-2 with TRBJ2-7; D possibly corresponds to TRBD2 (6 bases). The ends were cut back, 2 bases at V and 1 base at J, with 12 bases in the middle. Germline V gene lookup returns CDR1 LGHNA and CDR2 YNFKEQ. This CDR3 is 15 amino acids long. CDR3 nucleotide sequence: TGTGCCAGCAGCCAAAGGGACGGGGGTTCCTACGAGCAGTACTTC. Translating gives CASSQRDGGSYEQYF.

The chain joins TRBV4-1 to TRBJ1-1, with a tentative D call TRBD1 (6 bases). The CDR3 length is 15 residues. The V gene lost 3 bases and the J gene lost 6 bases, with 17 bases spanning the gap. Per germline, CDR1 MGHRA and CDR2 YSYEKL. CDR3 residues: CASSHPPRGAAEAFF. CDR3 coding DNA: TGCGCCAGCAGCCATCCCCCTCGGGGGGCCGCTGAAGCTTTCTTT.

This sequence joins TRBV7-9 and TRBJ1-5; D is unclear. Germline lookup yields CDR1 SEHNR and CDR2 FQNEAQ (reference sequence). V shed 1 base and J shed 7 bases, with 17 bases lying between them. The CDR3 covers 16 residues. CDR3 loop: CASSLGVGRVEQPQHF. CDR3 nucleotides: TGTGCCAGCAGCTTAGGGGTGGGGAGGGTCGAGCAGCCCCAGCATTTT. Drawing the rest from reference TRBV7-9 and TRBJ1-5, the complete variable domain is DTGVSQNPRHKITKRGQNVTFRCDPISEHNRLYWYRQTLGQGPEFLTYFQNEAQLEKSRLLSDRFSAERPKGSFSTLEIQRTEQGDSAMYLCASSLGVGRVEQPQHFGDGTRLSIL.